This TCR beta chain is from a study of vaccination effects on CD4 cells after COVID-19 (dated by TCRdb to between 2020 and 2023). Study-wide context: Post-vaccine samples across the study were collected a median of 72 days after the second dose, with a range of 14 to 241. Cultures from other donors in the study were sequenced with the Oncomine TCR Beta short-read assay on an Illumina iSeq 100. A total of 10 COVID-19 convalescent patients and a handful of SARS-CoV-2-naive healthy vaccine recipients were included in the full study. SARS-CoV-2 spike-specific CD4+ TCR repertoires from before and after mRNA vaccination were compared in COVID-19 convalescent patients and in infection-naive vaccine recipients. Study-wide findings and limitations: Clones induced by infection and clones induced by vaccination both contracted markedly at late timepoints after vaccination, which fits with T cell responses waning over time. Among healthy vaccine recipients, nearly all vaccine-induced clones were SARS-CoV-2 mono-reactive, and just 1 of 255 was cross-reactive with common cold coronaviruses. The study was limited by a small number of convalescent patients and lacked early post-infection timepoints.

Reading the germline V gene (reference sequence) gives CDR1 LNHNV and CDR2 YYDKDF. Trimming leaves V shorter by 5 bases and J shorter by 6 bases, with the junction holding 16 bases beyond the gene matches. From cysteine to phenylalanine, the CDR3 is 17 amino acids long. Only CDR3 DNA is held: 51 bases, read in frame from base 1. Libraries came from the immunoSEQ multiplex PCR assay. DNA from the CD4+ T cells that had been cultured and isolated underwent TCR beta CDR3 sequencing. From the authors' description of their analysis: Non-productive TCR sequences were discarded, and reads were trimmed to the CDR3 region, with only CDR3s of 7 or more amino acids retained. Antigen-specific clonotypes were identified with the MANAFEST web app by comparing expansion in peptide wells against reference cultures. Positive clones required FDR<0.05 expansion versus reference and all other wells, odds ratio above 5, and frequency above 0.1% in two replicate wells. A clonotype was defined as cross-reactive if the clonotype was significantly expanded both in SARS-CoV-2 spike wells and in at least one common cold coronavirus spike condition. CDR3 similarity was assessed by Levenshtein distance with the stringdist R package, and unrooted trees were built with ape in R 3.6.1. Imported from immuneACCESS, the table was reduced by TCRdb to in-frame sequences with V and J called. These copies leave out some clones; in studies compared against another copy, an unresolved V gene accounts for under half, and the cause of the remainder is not known. The V and J calls and clone size are taken from that table; D and trimming were inferred from the DNA. The sample table contains some 35,000 clones; only one count was recorded for roughly 79% of them. The ten most abundant clones make up roughly 2% of the sample.

Remarks on this clone: This clone's antigen is unknown. No much larger clonotype is one base removed from it; base qualities were not supplied.

In the ViraFEST assay, PBMC were stimulated with viral peptide pools, and TCR sequencing was then used to find antigen-specific CD4+ T cell clonotypes based on their expansion. After less than 13 days of culture, CD4+ T cells were isolated with the EasySep CD4+ T cell isolation kit. Two doses of either the BNT162b2 or the mRNA-1273 mRNA SARS-CoV-2 vaccine were administered to participants. None of the healthy vaccine recipients had a prior SARS-CoV-2 infection, which was confirmed by nucleocapsid antibody tests that came back negative both before and after vaccination. About 2 million PBMC per well were cultured in IMDM with around 5.3% human AB serum, 8 to 10 IU/ml IL-2 and gentamicin, plus 10 ug/ml peptides. On days 3 and 7, half of the culture medium was replaced with fresh IL-2-containing medium. Unless otherwise noted, each peptide stimulation condition was cultured in triplicate wells. PBMC were separated from whole blood using Ficoll-Paque Plus gradient centrifugation and were then either cryopreserved at -140C or used fresh. The spike proteins of SARS-CoV-2 and of the common cold coronaviruses HCoV-NL63, HCoV-OC43 and HCoV-229E were spanned by overlapping peptide pools. The QIAamp micro DNA kit was used to extract genomic DNA from the cultured CD4+ T cells.

The material sequenced was CD4+ T cells from PBMCs cultured with HCoV-NL63 spike peptides, taken after COVID-19 vaccination. Per the publication, the cell subset or site label means: HCoV-NL63 spike overlapping peptide pool stimulation. This TCR was recovered from a human donor who received a COVID-19 vaccine. Some clones in this sample may be carry-over from other donors' samples. In this chain, TRBV15 is recombined with TRBJ1-2; 9 central nucleotides agree with TRBD1. The encoded CDR3 is CATSVKTGVQGANGYTF. The DNA sequence is as follows: TGTGCCACCAGCGTTAAGACGGGCGTACAGGGGGCAAATGGCTACACCTTC.